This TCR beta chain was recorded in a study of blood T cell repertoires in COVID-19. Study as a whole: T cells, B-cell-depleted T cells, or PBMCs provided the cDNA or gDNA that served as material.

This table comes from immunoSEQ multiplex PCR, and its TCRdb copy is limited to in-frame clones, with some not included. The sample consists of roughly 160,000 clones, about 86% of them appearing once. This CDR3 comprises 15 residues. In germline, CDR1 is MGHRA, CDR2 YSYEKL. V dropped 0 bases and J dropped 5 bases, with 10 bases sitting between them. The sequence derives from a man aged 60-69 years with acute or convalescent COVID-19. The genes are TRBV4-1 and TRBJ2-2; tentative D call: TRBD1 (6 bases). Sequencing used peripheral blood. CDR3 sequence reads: CASSQDRTGTGELFF. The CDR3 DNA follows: TGCGCCAGCAGCCAAGATCGAACAGGGACCGGGGAGCTGTTTTTT.